The present TCR beta chain was sequenced within a study of shared clonotypes between healthy human individuals. Study conclusions and caveats: Clonotype sharing among donors likely depends on sequencing depth. Clonotypes shared by all four sorted-subset donors had higher generation probabilities than non-shared clonotypes.

The germline V gene encodes CDR1 MNHNS and CDR2 SASEGT. This CDR3 region has 12 residues. In replicate PCRs of sorted subsets, about 190 ng DNA, roughly 27,000 T cell genomes, was used. Libraries were prepared by immunoSEQ multiplex PCR; TCRdb keeps only in-frame clonotypes and omits some of them. In the table there are millions of clones, 85% to 95% of which are singletons. With respect to this clone: Its target is not known. At one end the junction does not follow the germline gene, possibly because of a read error.

This TCR was recovered from a man aged 18 to 30 in good health. The chain recombines TRBV6-1 with TRBJ2-1, with D perhaps matching TRBD1 or TRBD2 (5 bases each). The sample consisted of naive CD4+ T cells sorted from blood. Subset: CD45RA+ positively selected. The CDR3, as DNA: TGTGCCAGCAGGGAAGAACCGGGACAGCAGTTCTTC. It is translated as CASREEPGQQFF.